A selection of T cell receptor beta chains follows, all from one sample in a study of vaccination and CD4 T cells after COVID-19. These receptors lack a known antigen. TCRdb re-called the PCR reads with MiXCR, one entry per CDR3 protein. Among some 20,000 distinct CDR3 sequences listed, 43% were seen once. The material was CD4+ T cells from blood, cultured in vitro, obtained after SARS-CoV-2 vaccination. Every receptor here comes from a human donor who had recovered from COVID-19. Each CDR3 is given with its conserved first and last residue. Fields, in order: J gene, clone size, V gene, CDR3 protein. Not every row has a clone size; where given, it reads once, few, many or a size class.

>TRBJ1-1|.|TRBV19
CASSTPQGRSTEAFF
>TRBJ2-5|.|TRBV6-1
CASSEDWGRQETQYF
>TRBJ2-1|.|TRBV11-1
CASSSGHPSEQFF
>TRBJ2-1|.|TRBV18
CASSPPLGGTSYNEQFF
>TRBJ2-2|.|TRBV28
CATKRDGAGELFF
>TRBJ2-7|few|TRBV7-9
CASSLGEDRTYEQYF
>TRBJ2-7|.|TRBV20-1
CSAPSRSGTYYEQYF
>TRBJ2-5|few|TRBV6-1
CASSTQGLETQYF
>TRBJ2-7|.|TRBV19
CASSLQPGGLGNEQYF
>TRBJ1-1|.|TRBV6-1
CASSERAGDGTEAFF
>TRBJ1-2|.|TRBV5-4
CASSLDWGPHGYTF
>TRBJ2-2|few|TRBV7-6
CASSLVVGGAGELFF
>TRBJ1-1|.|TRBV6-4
CASKVDRDNTEAFF
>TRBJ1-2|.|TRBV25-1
CASSEFPDRDGYTF
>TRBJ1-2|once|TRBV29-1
CSVEDTGGDLPWGYTF
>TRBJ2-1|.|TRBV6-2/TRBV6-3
CASIRTGPTNEQFF
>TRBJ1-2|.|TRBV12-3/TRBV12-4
CASSLGGRVGYGYTF
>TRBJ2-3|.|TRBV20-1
CSAPGRTASTDTQYF
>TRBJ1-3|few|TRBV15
CATSRDLTVGNTIYF
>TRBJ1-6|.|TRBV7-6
CASSSLSPTGNSPLHF
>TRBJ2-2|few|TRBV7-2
CASSQWTGGVGGELFF
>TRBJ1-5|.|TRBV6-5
CASSSGKSNQPQHF
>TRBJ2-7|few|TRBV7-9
CASSPEQSSYEQYF
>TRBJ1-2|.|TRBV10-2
CASSEVGGYGGYTF
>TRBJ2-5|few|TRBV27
CASSLLRTSGPETQYF
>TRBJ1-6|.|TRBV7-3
CASSLSGTNSPLHF
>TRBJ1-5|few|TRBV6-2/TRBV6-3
CASSATGTSNQPQHF